The next 29 T cell receptor beta chains were all read from a single sample in a study of CD8+ T cells in alopecia areata. Treatment defined: oral pan-JAK inhibitor, 5-10 mg twice daily. Following extraction, RNA underwent reverse transcription to cDNA, which served as the sequencing template. Repertoires were generated with immunoSEQ multiplex PCR, while TCRdb's copy carries only in-frame clones and drops some. Among approximately 200,000 clones listed, 60% were seen once. Source: CD4+ T cells sorted from blood, taken at week 4, from a patient treated with tofacitinib. Every receptor here comes from a human donor with alopecia areata.

V is TRBV29-1 and J is TRBJ2-7; 11 nucleotides line up with TRBD2. This CDR3 spans 13 amino acids. The germline V gene encodes CDR1 SQVTM and CDR2 ANQGSEA. V was pared by 5 bases and J by 3 bases, with 3 bases of the junction left unmatched. CDR3 in DNA: TGCAGCGTTCGACTAGCGGGACACTACGAGCAGTACTTC. Encoded protein: CSVRLAGHYEQYF.

The chain couples TRBV4-3 to TRBJ2-7; maybe TRBD1 (6 bases). CDR3 length: 14 amino acids. Germline CDR1 and CDR2: LGHNA and YSLEER. Trimming pared 3 bases from V and 3 bases from J, leaving 12 bases between. The CDR3 DNA reads TGCGCCAGCAGCCAGGAAGGCAGGGGCTACGAGCAGTACTTC. Translation gives CASSQEGRGYEQYF.

This clone was seen a few times. The V gene is TRBV5-1, the J gene TRBJ1-2; D remains ambiguous. The CDR3 is 13 amino acids. Germline CDR1 SGHRS, CDR2 YFSETQ. V gave up 2 bases and J gave up 3 bases, with 8 bases separating them. The CDR3 DNA reads as TGCGCCAGCAGCTTACAGACATACTATGGCTACACCTTC. This encodes CASSLQTYYGYTF.

Many counts were recorded for this clone. The chain recombines TRBV23-1 with TRBJ1-1; D gene uncertain. TRBV23-1 is annotated as an ORF whose role is uncertain. V was trimmed by 5 bases and J by 11 bases, leaving 12 bases between them. This CDR3 contains 11 residues. In DNA, the CDR3 is TGCGCCAGCAGTTTTTCGCACCGTGCTTTCTTT. It encodes CASSFSHRAFF.

The gene calls are TRBV29-1 and TRBJ2-2; no firm D call. Trimming cost V 8 bases and J 2 bases, with 15 bases left between them. The germline V gene encodes CDR1 SQVTM and CDR2 ANQGSEA. The CDR3 spans 14 residues. The CDR3 spells CSTQTGPNTGELFF. The CDR3 nucleotides read TGCAGCACTCAAACCGGGCCTAACACCGGGGAGCTGTTTTTT.

The CDR3 loop is CASSWTSGSRVDEQFF. The CDR3 nucleotides are TGCGCCAGCAGCTGGACTAGCGGGAGTCGGGTTGATGAGCAGTTCTTC. The V call is TRBV5-1, the J call TRBJ2-1, with 13 bases identical to TRBD2. Losses at the gene ends were 3 bases for V and 8 bases for J; bases not matched to a gene: 8. This CDR3 spans 16 amino acids. The V gene's germline CDR1 is SGHRS and CDR2 YFSETQ. The full variable domain, rest sourced from reference TRBV5-1 and TRBJ2-1, is KAGVTQTPRYLIKTRGQQVTLSCSPISGHRSVSWYQQTPGQGLQFLFEYFSETQRNKGNFPGRFSGRQFSNSRSEMNVSTLELGDSALYLCASSWTSGSRVDEQFFGPGTRLTVL.

The J gene is TRBJ1-5, the V gene TRBV7-2; D unclear. The V and J ends lost 1 base and 4 bases respectively, with 8 bases between them. This CDR3 spans 14 amino acids. Germline V gene lookup returns CDR1 SGHTA and CDR2 FQGNSA. The CDR3 sequence is CASSLDQGNQPQHF. CDR3 DNA sequence: TGTGCCAGCAGCTTAGATCAAGGGAATCAGCCCCAGCATTTT.

This clone was picked up one time. J is TRBJ1-1 and V is TRBV6-5, with TRBD1 matching 10 bases. Germline assignment: CDR1 MNHEY and CDR2 SVGAGI. V gave up 6 bases and J gave up 5 bases; unmatched junction bases: 9. The CDR3 totals 15 residues. The CDR3 DNA follows: TGTGCCAGCAGCCGCCGGGACAGGGGTGGGACTGAAGCTTTCTTT. The encoded protein is CASSRRDRGGTEAFF.

This clone has a handful of counts. This rearrangement joins TRBV30 to TRBJ1-2, with D possibly TRBD1 on 6 matching bases. This CDR3 region has 12 residues. Between the trimmed V and J ends, which lost 3 bases and 3 bases, there was a span of 8 bases. In germline, CDR1 is GTSNPN, CDR2 SVGIG (reference sequence). The CDR3 here is CAWRQGYYGYTF. CDR3 nucleotides: TGTGCCTGGAGACAGGGTTACTATGGCTACACCTTC.

The genes are TRBV28 and TRBJ1-2; tentative D call: TRBD1 (5 bases). Germline V lookup: CDR1 MDHEN, CDR2 SYDVKM. This CDR3 region has 12 residues. Trimming took 6 bases from V and 3 from J, leaving 8 bases between them. The CDR3 reads CASRRGDYGYTF. The DNA for the CDR3 is TGTGCCAGCAGGCGGGGCGACTATGGCTACACCTTC.

The J gene is TRBJ2-1, the V gene TRBV11-2; D is perhaps TRBD1 (5 bases). V gave up 3 bases and J gave up 4 bases, with 7 bases separating them. The CDR3 loop spans 13 amino acids. The germline CDR1 and CDR2 sequences are SGHAT and FQNNGV. The CDR3 sequence is CASSLRQYNEQFF. The DNA for the CDR3 is TGTGCCAGCAGCTTGAGACAGTACAATGAGCAGTTCTTC.

The table lists this clone with a few counts. The rearrangement links TRBV7-6 to TRBJ2-1; no reliable D call. The ends were cut back, 1 base at V and 9 bases at J, with 10 bases in the middle. The CDR3 has 13 residues. The germline gives CDR1 SGHVS, CDR2 FNYEAQ. This CDR3 reads CASSLGRGTEQFF. CDR3 bases: TGTGCCAGCAGCTTAGGGCGAGGCACTGAGCAGTTCTTC.

The rearrangement links TRBV30 to TRBJ2-7, with 7 bases lining up with TRBD1. V trimming: 3 bases; J trimming: 5 bases; junction bases outside the gene matches: 7. The CDR3 has 13 residues. CDR1 is GTSNPN, CDR2 SVGIG, per germline (reference sequence). In DNA form, the CDR3 reads TGTGCCTGGAGAGCGACAGGGAGCCACGAGCAGTACTTC. The encoded protein is CAWRATGSHEQYF.

The chain uses TRBV9 and TRBJ2-2, with 7 bases identical to TRBD2. This CDR3 has 15 residues. Looked up from germline, CDR1 is SGDLS and CDR2 is YYNGEE. V was clipped by 4 bases and J by 6 bases; unmatched bases: 9. In DNA, the CDR3 is TGTGCCAGCAGCCCCTCGACTAGCAGGGCCGGGGAGCTGTTTTTT. The encoded protein is CASSPSTSRAGELFF.

The chain couples TRBV30 to TRBJ1-5; 7 bases match TRBD1. The CDR3 loop spans 13 amino acids. Losses at the gene ends were 1 base for V and 5 bases for J; bases not matched to a gene: 2. Germline CDR1 reads GTSNPN; CDR2 reads SVGIG (reference sequence). For the CDR3, the DNA is TGTGCCTGGAGTGAAGACAGGGATCAGCCCCAGCATTTT. Its protein is CAWSEDRDQPQHF.

The chain uses TRBV29-1 and TRBJ2-7, with D possibly TRBD1 on 5 matching bases. Deletions cut 1 base from V and 3 bases from J, with 16 bases between. The germline gives CDR1 SQVTM, CDR2 ANQGSEA. CDR3 length: 15 amino acids. CDR3 residues: CSVEGAGPLYYEQYF. CDR3 sequence (DNA): TGCAGCGTTGAAGGGGCAGGGCCCCTATACTACGAGCAGTACTTC.

V gene TRBV2 combines with J gene TRBJ1-3; 9 positions match TRBD1. Germline CDR1 and CDR2: SNHLY and FYNNEI. CDR3 size: 15 residues. V lost 6 bases to trimming and J lost 4 bases; unmatched junction nucleotides: 7. CDR3 DNA sequence: TGTGCCAGCAGCGGGACAGGGAAATCAGGAAACACCATATATTTT. Protein: CASSGTGKSGNTIYF.

The CDR3 protein is CSAGEKRVNTEAFF. The DNA for the CDR3 is TGCAGCGCCGGGGAGAAAAGGGTGAACACTGAAGCTTTCTTT. The chain combines TRBV29-1 with TRBJ1-1; D remains unclear. Germline assignment: CDR1 SQVTM and CDR2 ANQGSEA. The ends were cut back, 7 bases at V and 0 bases at J, with 15 bases in the middle. CDR3 length: 14 amino acids.

The J gene is TRBJ2-7, the V gene TRBV29-1, with 9 bases fitting TRBD2. This CDR3 spans 13 amino acids. CDR1 and CDR2 from the germline V gene are SQVTM and ANQGSEA. V lost 7 bases and J lost 9; bases outside the gene matches: 13. In DNA form, the CDR3 reads TGCAGCGCTGGGGGCGGGAGGGCCAACCGGCAGTACTTC. This sequence encodes CSAGGGRANRQYF.

J is TRBJ1-1 and V is TRBV5-1; D not resolved. Germline lookup yields CDR1 SGHRS and CDR2 YFSETQ. The CDR3 is made up of 13 amino acids. V was clipped by 4 bases and J by 0 bases, with 7 bases between them. CDR3 sequence: CASSRTLNTEAFF. CDR3 bases: TGCGCCAGCAGCCGAACATTGAACACTGAAGCTTTCTTT.

This clone was seen a handful of times. The chain links TRBV5-1 to TRBJ1-5; 10 bases align to TRBD1. CDR3 size: 17 residues. Germline V gene data show CDR1 as SGHRS and CDR2 as YFSETQ. The J segment lost 0 bases and the V segment lost 4 bases, leaving 7 bases of the junction unmatched. The CDR3 spells CASSPGTGAFSNQPQHF. CDR3 sequence (DNA): TGCGCCAGCAGCCCTGGGACAGGGGCTTTTAGCAATCAGCCCCAGCATTTT.

The chain joins TRBV29-1 to TRBJ2-3, with 9 bases fitting TRBD2. J lost 4 bases, V lost 5 bases, and 4 bases had no gene match. The CDR3 contains 13 residues. Germline CDR1 reads SQVTM; CDR2 reads ANQGSEA. The CDR3 coding sequence is TGCAGCGTTCGGCGCGGGAGGGCAGATACGCAGTATTTT. Its protein product is CSVRRGRADTQYF.

This chain connects TRBV18 to TRBJ1-1; D is unresolved. Germline values: CDR1 KGHSH, CDR2 LQKENI. With 10 bases removed from V and 0 bases from J, the gap between germline ends came to 12 bases. The length of the CDR3 is 13 residues. CDR3 protein: CATLAQMNTEAFF. CDR3 DNA sequence: TGTGCCACTTTGGCACAGATGAACACTGAAGCTTTCTTT.

This clone occurred a few times. The rearrangement uses TRBV29-1 and TRBJ1-2, with 8 nucleotides matching TRBD1. The V and J ends lost 4 bases and 4 bases, in that order; junction bases with no gene match: 8. The CDR3 covers 14 residues. Germline V CDR1 and CDR2: SQVTM, ANQGSEA. CDR3 nucleotide sequence: TGCAGCGTTGGAGGACAGGGACAGATCTATGGCTACACCTTC. It translates to CSVGGQGQIYGYTF.

This clone occurred a few times. This chain uses TRBV29-1 with TRBJ1-2; D unclear. The CDR3 is made up of 14 amino acids. The V end was cut by 7 bases, the J end by 5 bases, with 20 bases between. Germline V gene sequence: CDR1 SQVTM, CDR2 ANQGSEA. The CDR3 reads CSATPAGGIYGYTF. The DNA of the CDR3 is TGCAGCGCGACCCCCGCCGGAGGAATATATGGCTACACCTTC. Drawing the rest from reference TRBV29-1 and TRBJ1-2, the complete variable domain is SAVISQKPSRDICQRGTSLTIQCQVDSQVTMMFWYRQQPGQSLTLIATANQGSEATYESGFVIDKFPISRPNLTFSTLTVSNMSPEDSSIYLCSATPAGGIYGYTFGSGTRLTVV.

The gene calls are TRBV7-9 and TRBJ2-1; TRBD2 is a possible D gene (6 bases). The V and J ends lost 1 base and 4 bases respectively, with 14 bases between them. The germline V gene has CDR1 SEHNR and CDR2 FQNEAQ (reference sequence). There are 16 residues in the CDR3. In DNA, the CDR3 is TGTGCCAGCAGCTTAGTCACGGGAGTTCTGTACAATGAGCAGTTCTTC. Translating it yields CASSLVTGVLYNEQFF.

The chain employs TRBV15 and TRBJ2-4; 10 bases agree with TRBD1. J was trimmed by 3 bases and V by 2 bases; bases with no gene match: 4. Germline CDR1 LNHNV, CDR2 YYDKDF (reference sequence). This CDR3 is 16 amino acids long. The CDR3: CATSRRTGGNKNIQYF. The CDR3, as DNA: TGTGCCACCAGCAGACGGACAGGGGGAAACAAAAACATTCAGTACTTC.

This clone has a handful of counts. Additional DNA sequences in this sample encode the identical CDR3. The chain has TRBV15 and TRBJ2-5; TRBD1 matches 7 bases. The CDR3 totals 13 residues. Trimming removed 3 bases from V and 2 bases from J; junction bases left unmatched: 0. The germline gives CDR1 LNHNV, CDR2 YYDKDF (reference sequence). CDR3 nucleotide sequence: TGTGCCACCAGCAGGGGACAGCAAGAGACCCAGTACTTC. This translates into CATSRGQQETQYF.

The J gene is TRBJ2-7, the V gene TRBV5-1; D is possibly TRBD1 or TRBD2 (6 bases each). The CDR3 contains 14 residues. Trimming removed 0 bases at V and 5 bases at J, with 12 bases between. Germline values: CDR1 SGHRS, CDR2 YFSETQ. CDR3 nucleotide sequence: TGCGCCAGCAGCTTGGCCTCGGGGGCCCACGAGCAGTACTTC. Its protein product is CASSLASGAHEQYF. The variable domain in full, with the rest retrieved from reference TRBV5-1 and TRBJ2-7, is KAGVTQTPRYLIKTRGQQVTLSCSPISGHRSVSWYQQTPGQGLQFLFEYFSETQRNKGNFPGRFSGRQFSNSRSEMNVSTLELGDSALYLCASSLASGAHEQYFGPGTRLTVT.